This T cell receptor (beta chain) was sequenced in a study of OX40 agonist ivuxolimab in advanced cancers. Across the whole study: The study gave patients intravenous ivuxolimab at 0.01 to 10 mg/kg every 2 weeks. The mean age was approximately 56 years, ranging from 23 to 79, with about four fifths of participants male. Overall study findings and caveats: The mean number of expanded clones was higher in CD8+ T cells than in CD4+. The authors did not determine the antigen specificity of the expanded peripheral T cells.

TCRdb's table, derived via immunoSEQ multiplex PCR, lists solely in-frame clones and lacks some. This table has about 76,000 clones, about 88% appearing once. Trimming stripped 0 bases from V and 0 bases from J, with 6 bases between. Germline values: CDR1 SGHKS, CDR2 YYEKEE (reference sequence). The CDR3 extends over 15 amino acids. To note about this clone: Its antigen is currently unknown.

The source was CD4+ or CD8+ T cells sorted from blood, collected in a trial of the OX40 agonist ivuxolimab. The rearrangement uses TRBV5-5 and TRBJ2-2; D ambiguous. The TCR originated in an adult with an advanced solid tumor such as melanoma, head and neck, liver or kidney cancer. This CDR3 is CASSLDRANTGELFF. CDR3 DNA: TGTGCCAGCAGCTTGGATAGGGCGAACACCGGGGAGCTGTTTTTT. Filled out from reference TRBV5-5 and TRBJ2-2, the complete variable domain reads DAGVTQSPTHLIKTRGQQVTLRCSPISGHKSVSWYQQVLGQGPQFIFQYYEKEERGRGNFPDRFSARQFPNYSSELNVNALLLGDSALYLCASSLDRANTGELFFGEGSRLTVL.